This T cell receptor (beta chain) was sequenced for a study of CD8 T cells in ankylosing spondylitis. This clonotype was picked up a small number of times. Its antigen remains unknown. Regarding the study as a whole: Blood of patients with ankylosing spondylitis appeared to be characterized by a TCR beta motif of several highly homologous variants.

Using its own MiXCR run on the 5' RACE reads, TCRdb lists one record per CDR3 protein. The sample carries over 700,000 distinct CDR3 sequences, under 20% recorded once. The V and J ends lost 1 base and 4 bases, in that order; junction bases with no gene match: 4. Germline V gives CDR1 SGHVS, CDR2 FNYEAQ. There are 16 residues in the CDR3. This rearrangement joins TRBV7-6 to TRBJ2-1; 10 bases match TRBD1. The source material was blood, either unsorted or a sorted T cell fraction (not recorded which). This clonotype originated in a male donor with ankylosing spondylitis. This chain's CDR3 is CASSLETGGRYNEQFF. The CDR3 coding sequence is TGTGCCAGCAGCTTAGAGACAGGGGGCAGGTACAATGAGCAGTTCTTC.